These T cell receptor beta chains were read from a single sample in a study of blood T cell repertoires in COVID-19. The protocol was immunoSEQ multiplex PCR, while the TCRdb copy is restricted to in-frame clones and leaves out a portion. The profile shows some 68,000 clones, roughly nine tenths of them singletons. Sequencing used peripheral blood. Receptors originate from a man aged 45 to 65 with acute or convalescent COVID-19. Both conserved end residues are part of each CDR3. A D gene is named only where the DNA matches it firmly. Size is omitted from some rows. Given values are once, few, many or a class for expanded clones.

v_gene: TRBV11-2
abundance: -
j_gene: TRBJ2-7
d_gene: -
CDR3nt: TGTGCCAGCAGCTCCCGGGGAGTCGAGCAGTACTTC
CDR3aa: CASSSRGVEQYF

v_gene: TRBV19
abundance: -
j_gene: TRBJ2-1
d_gene: TRBD1
CDR3nt: TGTGCCAGTAGTATAGTTGGCAGGGGGTTAGCGAATGAGCAGTTCTTC
CDR3aa: CASSIVGRGLANEQFF

v_gene: TRBV28
abundance: once
j_gene: TRBJ1-5
d_gene: -
CDR3nt: TGTGCCAGCAATGACGACAGGAGTATTCAGCCCCAGCATTTT
CDR3aa: CASNDDRSIQPQHF

v_gene: TRBV27
abundance: -
j_gene: TRBJ2-1
d_gene: TRBD1
CDR3nt: TGTGCCAGCAGTTTACTAAGGACAGGGGGCACCTACAATGAGCAGTTCTTC
CDR3aa: CASSLLRTGGTYNEQFF

v_gene: TRBV30
abundance: few
j_gene: TRBJ2-5
d_gene: -
CDR3nt: TGTGCCTGGAGTGTAGTGGCAGGAAAAGAGACCCAGTACTTC
CDR3aa: CAWSVVAGKETQYF

v_gene: TRBV6-2/TRBV6-3
abundance: -
j_gene: TRBJ2-1
d_gene: TRBD2
CDR3nt: TGTGCCAGCAGTTACGGAGGTAGCGGGAGTGGCAATGAGCAGTTCTTC
CDR3aa: CASSYGGSGSGNEQFF

v_gene: TRBV9
abundance: -
j_gene: TRBJ2-7
d_gene: -
CDR3nt: TGTGCCAGCAGCCCCGGACATACCGGTTACGAGCAGTACTTC
CDR3aa: CASSPGHTGYEQYF

v_gene: TRBV4-3
abundance: -
j_gene: TRBJ1-1
d_gene: TRBD1
CDR3nt: TGCGCCAGCAGCCAAGGACAGGGGTCCACTGAAGCTTTCTTT
CDR3aa: CASSQGQGSTEAFF

v_gene: TRBV28
abundance: -
j_gene: TRBJ2-3
d_gene: TRBD1
CDR3nt: TGTGCCAGCAGTTCCGGACAGGGCACAGATACGCAGTATTTT
CDR3aa: CASSSGQGTDTQYF

v_gene: TRBV27
abundance: -
j_gene: TRBJ2-2
d_gene: TRBD2
CDR3nt: TGTGCCAGCAGTCCGGGACTAGCGGCGAACACCGGGGAGCTGTTTTTT
CDR3aa: CASSPGLAANTGELFF

v_gene: TRBV2
abundance: -
j_gene: TRBJ1-1
d_gene: -
CDR3nt: TGTGCCAGCAGTGGAAACGGGGAAGCTTTCTTT
CDR3aa: CASSGNGEAFF

v_gene: TRBV27
abundance: -
j_gene: TRBJ1-6
d_gene: -
CDR3nt: TGTGCCAGCAGTTCCTTAGGGGCCAAGAGGTATAATTCACCCCTCCACTTT
CDR3aa: CASSSLGAKRYNSPLHF

v_gene: TRBV4-1
abundance: -
j_gene: TRBJ2-1
d_gene: TRBD2
CDR3nt: TGCGCCAGCAGCCTCGGACTAGCGGGAGAACTTGAGCAGTTCTTC
CDR3aa: CASSLGLAGELEQFF

v_gene: TRBV6-5
abundance: -
j_gene: TRBJ2-3
d_gene: -
CDR3nt: TGTGCCAGCAGTCTCAACCCGGGGGTCACAGATACGCAGTATTTT
CDR3aa: CASSLNPGVTDTQYF

v_gene: TRBV19
abundance: -
j_gene: TRBJ2-2
d_gene: TRBD1
CDR3nt: TGTGCCAGTAGTGTCCAGGGGGTTTACACCGGGGAGCTGTTTTTT
CDR3aa: CASSVQGVYTGELFF

v_gene: TRBV29-1
abundance: -
j_gene: TRBJ2-5
d_gene: TRBD1
CDR3nt: TGCAGCGGGATCCAGGGGGCGGGTGAGACCCAGTACTTC
CDR3aa: CSGIQGAGETQYF

v_gene: TRBV5-8
abundance: -
j_gene: TRBJ2-5
d_gene: TRBD2
CDR3nt: TGTGCCAGCAGCCGGGGACTAGCGGGAGGACGGGAGACCCAGTACTTC
CDR3aa: CASSRGLAGGRETQYF

v_gene: TRBV6-4
abundance: -
j_gene: TRBJ1-6
d_gene: -
CDR3nt: TGTGCCCCCGAGAACAGGGTTTGTTCACCCCTCCACTTT
CDR3aa: CAPENRVCSPLHF

v_gene: TRBV28
abundance: -
j_gene: TRBJ1-6
d_gene: TRBD1
CDR3nt: TGTGCCACTACCAGGGGGGTGTTTAATTCACCCCTCCACTTT
CDR3aa: CATTRGVFNSPLHF

v_gene: TRBV6-5
abundance: -
j_gene: TRBJ2-1
d_gene: TRBD2
CDR3nt: TGTGCCAGCGGGAGAAGCGGGAGGGCCGAGGATTGGGTCTTC
CDR3aa: CASGRSGRAEDWVF

v_gene: TRBV7-9
abundance: -
j_gene: TRBJ1-2
d_gene: TRBD1
CDR3nt: TGTGCCAGCAGCCCGTCTTCGGGACAGTCCCTCTATGGCTACACCTTC
CDR3aa: CASSPSSGQSLYGYTF

v_gene: TRBV20-1
abundance: once
j_gene: TRBJ2-7
d_gene: -
CDR3nt: TGCAGTGCTAGTTCTAGTTCCTACGAGCAGTACTTC
CDR3aa: CSASSSSYEQYF

v_gene: TRBV5-8
abundance: -
j_gene: TRBJ2-5
d_gene: -
CDR3nt: TGTGCCAGCAGCTTGGCCAGGGGAGACAAGTACCAAGAGACCCAGTACTTC
CDR3aa: CASSLARGDKYQETQYF

v_gene: TRBV5-8
abundance: -
j_gene: TRBJ2-1
d_gene: -
CDR3nt: TGTGCCAGCAGCACTTACAATGAGCAGTTCTTC
CDR3aa: CASSTYNEQFF

v_gene: TRBV7-2
abundance: -
j_gene: TRBJ2-5
d_gene: TRBD2
CDR3nt: TGTGCCAGCAGCTTAGGGGTCCTAGCGGGAGGGGAGACCCAGTACTTC
CDR3aa: CASSLGVLAGGETQYF

v_gene: TRBV28
abundance: -
j_gene: TRBJ2-7
d_gene: -
CDR3nt: TGTGCCAGCAGTTCAGGGAGGAACTCCTACGAGCAGTACTTC
CDR3aa: CASSSGRNSYEQYF

v_gene: TRBV29-1
abundance: few
j_gene: TRBJ2-5
d_gene: TRBD2
CDR3nt: TGCAGCGTTGGGGGGGGCCAAGAGACCCAGTACTTC
CDR3aa: CSVGGGQETQYF

v_gene: TRBV12-1
abundance: -
j_gene: TRBJ2-1
d_gene: -
CDR3nt: TGTGCCAGCAGCTTAACAGCGGGGGCCCCCCCCCATGAGCAGTTCTTC
CDR3aa: CASSLTAGAPPHEQFF

v_gene: TRBV6-6
abundance: -
j_gene: TRBJ2-7
d_gene: TRBD2
CDR3nt: TGTGCCAGCAGTTACTCCCTAGCGGTAACCTACGAGCAGTACTTC
CDR3aa: CASSYSLAVTYEQYF

v_gene: TRBV6-5
abundance: once
j_gene: TRBJ2-3
d_gene: TRBD2
CDR3nt: TGTGCCAGCGCCGGGGCGGGGGGCACAGATACGCAGTATTTT
CDR3aa: CASAGAGGTDTQYF

v_gene: TRBV6-5
abundance: -
j_gene: TRBJ1-1
d_gene: -
CDR3nt: TGTGCCAGCAGGAGCCAGGGGTCCGTCTCTGAAGCTTTCTTT
CDR3aa: CASRSQGSVSEAFF

v_gene: TRBV7-2
abundance: -
j_gene: TRBJ2-3
d_gene: -
CDR3nt: TGTGCCAGCAGCTTACGCGGGACCACAGATACGCAGTATTTT
CDR3aa: CASSLRGTTDTQYF

v_gene: TRBV4-2
abundance: -
j_gene: TRBJ2-5
d_gene: -
CDR3nt: TGTGCCAGCAGCCAAGTTTCAAGGACACCCCAAGAGACCCAGTACTTC
CDR3aa: CASSQVSRTPQETQYF

v_gene: TRBV5-8
abundance: once
j_gene: TRBJ1-4
d_gene: -
CDR3nt: TGTGCCAGCAGCCCAGGACTATCGAGGGATGAAAAACTGTTTTTT
CDR3aa: CASSPGLSRDEKLFF

v_gene: TRBV19
abundance: -
j_gene: TRBJ2-5
d_gene: TRBD1
CDR3nt: TGTGCCAGTAGTATGGGGACAGGGGGCCAAGAGACCCAGTACTTC
CDR3aa: CASSMGTGGQETQYF